This section outlines one T cell receptor (beta chain) sequence together with its context. The entry originates in a study of CD8 T cells in Susac syndrome. With random hexamers, about 0.5 to 1 ug RNA was reverse transcribed. A single record per CDR3 protein comes from TCRdb applying MiXCR to the immunoSEQ multiplex PCR reads. The sample consists of some 200,000 distinct CDR3 sequences, roughly 94% of them appearing once. Germline CDR1 LGHDT, CDR2 YNNKEL (reference sequence). There are 14 residues in the CDR3. V lost 5 bases to trimming and J lost 5 bases, with 15 bases between them. High-throughput TCR beta sequencing covered peripheral CD8+ and CD4+ T cells.

Sample: CD8+ T cells from PBMCs. The rearrangement joins TRBV3-1 to TRBJ1-1; no firm D call. The TCR sequence derives from a human donor with Susac syndrome. CDR3 nucleotide sequence: TGTGCCAGCAGCTCGACTAACGGAGGGACTGAAGCTTTCTTT. Encoded protein: CASSSTNGGTEAFF.